This is a list of T cell receptor beta chains from one sample in a study of T cells after yellow fever vaccination. TCRdb called the 5' RACE reads again in MiXCR, with one record for every CDR3 protein. Here the sample spans tens of thousands of distinct CDR3 sequences, around 7.7% being singletons. This specimen consisted of CD8+ T cells sorted from PBMCs, obtained 10 days after the first yellow fever vaccination. Receptors were obtained from a man younger than 30 who received the YFV17D yellow fever vaccine. Each CDR3 is given with its conserved first and last residue. A D gene is named only where the DNA matches it firmly. Size is stated for part of the rows, as once, few or many counts, or as a class when the clone is expanded.

J: TRBJ1-1; D: TRBD1; size: .; V: TRBV7-8; DNA: TGTGCCAGCAGCCTAGGACAGGGGTACACTGAAGCTTTCTTT; CDR3: CASSLGQGYTEAFF
J: TRBJ1-2; D: .; size: many; V: TRBV3-1; DNA: TGTGCCAGCAGCCAAGTAGGCTTCGTGGGGGGCTATGGCTACACCTTC; CDR3: CASSQVGFVGGYGYTF
J: TRBJ1-4; D: .; size: few; V: TRBV18; DNA: TGTGCCAGCTCACCATATCACGTCACCGCAACTAATGAAAAACTGTTTTTT; CDR3: CASSPYHVTATNEKLFF
J: TRBJ2-1; D: TRBD2; size: few; V: TRBV6-5; DNA: TGTGCCAGCAGTCCCTCTAGCGGGGGGGCCCTGAATGAGCAGTTCTTC; CDR3: CASSPSSGGALNEQFF
J: TRBJ2-5; D: TRBD2; size: many; V: TRBV4-2; DNA: TGTGCCAGCAGCCTTCTTATGATTGGGGGGGGCCAAGAGACCCAGTACTTC; CDR3: CASSLLMIGGGQETQYF
J: TRBJ2-2; D: .; size: many; V: TRBV7-6; DNA: TGTGCCAGCAGCCTCCAGGGGGGGCGGGTCGGGGAGCTGTTTTTT; CDR3: CASSLQGGRVGELFF
J: TRBJ2-3; D: TRBD2; size: many; V: TRBV27; DNA: TGTGCCAGCAGTCGTCTAGCGGGGGGGCCTGATACGCAGTATTTT; CDR3: CASSRLAGGPDTQYF
J: TRBJ2-7; D: .; size: .; V: TRBV5-6; DNA: TGTGCCAGCAGCTCGGGGCTCCTCTCAGGCGAGCAGTACTTC; CDR3: CASSSGLLSGEQYF
J: TRBJ1-6; D: .; size: few; V: TRBV6-5; DNA: TGTGCCAGCAGTTCCTTGGACAGCTCCTATAATTCACCCCTCCACTTT; CDR3: CASSSLDSSYNSPLHF
J: TRBJ2-2; D: TRBD2; size: many; V: TRBV14; DNA: TGTGCCAGCAGCGACGGACTAGCGGGGGCCAACACCGGGGAGCTGTTTTTT; CDR3: CASSDGLAGANTGELFF
J: TRBJ2-1; D: TRBD2; size: few; V: TRBV4-2; DNA: TGTGCCAGCAGCCAAGTTGGGGGATTGGGGACTAGCGGGGGGGACAATGAGCAGTTCTTC; CDR3: CASSQVGGLGTSGGDNEQFF
J: TRBJ1-1; D: .; size: many; V: TRBV5-1; DNA: TGCGCCAGCAGCATGACAGGGAACACTGAAGCTTTCTTT; CDR3: CASSMTGNTEAFF
J: TRBJ1-1; D: .; size: few; V: TRBV9; DNA: TGTGCCAGCAGCGTAGGGGGAAGGGGCACTGAAGCTTTCTTT; CDR3: CASSVGGRGTEAFF
J: TRBJ2-3; D: .; size: many; V: TRBV5-1; DNA: TGCGCCAGCGCAGGGGGGGCCGAAGATACGCAGTATTTT; CDR3: CASAGGAEDTQYF
J: TRBJ2-6; D: .; size: few; V: TRBV6-4; DNA: TGTGCCAGCAGTGACTCGAGAGGGGGTGGGGCCAACGTCCTGACTTTC; CDR3: CASSDSRGGGANVLTF
J: TRBJ1-2; D: TRBD1; size: few; V: TRBV12-3/TRBV12-4; DNA: TGTGCCAGCAGTCTTGGACAGGGTTCGTACCGTGGCTACACCTTC; CDR3: CASSLGQGSYRGYTF
J: TRBJ1-2; D: .; size: many; V: TRBV7-9; DNA: TGTGCCAGCAGCTCCACCTTGACAGGCCTCTATGGCTACACCTTC; CDR3: CASSSTLTGLYGYTF
J: TRBJ1-2; D: .; size: once; V: TRBV6-1; DNA: TGTGCCAGCAGTGATCTCGGGTCCGACTCGGAAGGCTACACCTTC; CDR3: CASSDLGSDSEGYTF
J: TRBJ2-5; D: .; size: few; V: TRBV7-3; DNA: TGTGCCAGCAGCTTCCCGACTAGTTTGGTGGAGACCCAGTACTTC; CDR3: CASSFPTSLVETQYF
J: TRBJ2-3; D: TRBD2; size: many; V: TRBV5-1; DNA: TGCGCCAGCAGCTTGGGACTAGCGGGGGCGCCCGGCACAGATACGCAGTATTTT; CDR3: CASSLGLAGAPGTDTQYF
J: TRBJ2-3; D: .; size: .; V: TRBV5-6; DNA: TGTGCCAGCAGCCGCGGAAAAACGAATACGCAGTATTTT; CDR3: CASSRGKTNTQYF
J: TRBJ2-6; D: TRBD1; size: few; V: TRBV7-2; DNA: TGTGCCAGCAGCGGCTCTGGACAGGGGGCGTCCCTGAGCCTATCTGGGGCCAACGTCCTGACTTTC; CDR3: CASSGSGQGASLSLSGANVLTF
J: TRBJ2-1; D: TRBD2; size: .; V: TRBV7-3; DNA: TGTGCCAGCAGCCCTCTGGCGGGGGGGTTTTACAATGAGCAGTTCTTC; CDR3: CASSPLAGGFYNEQFF
J: TRBJ2-5; D: TRBD1; size: many; V: TRBV18; DNA: TGTGCCAGCTCACCAGCCCCCGCCGTCAGGGGGCAGGAGACCCAGTACTTC; CDR3: CASSPAPAVRGQETQYF
J: TRBJ1-1; D: .; size: many; V: TRBV12-3/TRBV12-4; DNA: TGTGCCAGCAGTTTTGCGGGCAACACTGAAGCTTTCTTT; CDR3: CASSFAGNTEAFF
J: TRBJ2-1; D: .; size: .; V: TRBV7-7; DNA: TGTGCCAGCAGTTCTAAGCAGGTGGCCTACAATGAGCAGTTCTTC; CDR3: CASSSKQVAYNEQFF
J: TRBJ1-1; D: .; size: .; V: TRBV4-3; DNA: TGCGCCAGCAGCCAAGATTTGGCCAGCCTAAGTGAAGCTTTCTTT; CDR3: CASSQDLASLSEAFF
J: TRBJ2-3; D: TRBD2; size: few; V: TRBV7-9; DNA: TGTGCCAGCAGTTCGACTAGCGGTGCGAGCACAGATACGCAGTATTTT; CDR3: CASSSTSGASTDTQYF
J: TRBJ1-5; D: .; size: few; V: TRBV15; DNA: TGTGCCACCAGCAGAGTGGGGGCCTACCAGCCCCAGCATTTT; CDR3: CATSRVGAYQPQHF
J: TRBJ2-1; D: .; size: many; V: TRBV29-1; DNA: TGCAGCGTTGATCACGGGGGCGGTAAGGGTGAGCAGTTCTTC; CDR3: CSVDHGGGKGEQFF
J: TRBJ1-1; D: .; size: many; V: TRBV11-2; DNA: TGTGCCAGCAGCTTCGGGGTTGAGGCTTTCTTT; CDR3: CASSFGVEAFF
J: TRBJ1-4; D: .; size: few; V: TRBV4-1; DNA: TGCGCCAGCAGCCAAGGAACAGGAACCTTTAATGAAAAACTGTTTTTT; CDR3: CASSQGTGTFNEKLFF
J: TRBJ2-1; D: .; size: few; V: TRBV7-9; DNA: TGTGCCAGCAGCAATCGGGACCAAAGCTCCTACAATGAGCAGTTCTTC; CDR3: CASSNRDQSSYNEQFF
J: TRBJ2-7; D: .; size: many; V: TRBV4-1; DNA: TGCGCCAGCAGCCAAGATTGGGGGTCCTACGAGCAGTACTTC; CDR3: CASSQDWGSYEQYF
J: TRBJ2-3; D: .; size: many; V: TRBV5-1; DNA: TGCGCCAGCAGCTTGGTAGGCTCCAGCACAGATACGCAGTATTTT; CDR3: CASSLVGSSTDTQYF
J: TRBJ2-1; D: TRBD2; size: .; V: TRBV24-1; DNA: TGTGCCACCAGTGATGTAGCGGGGGGCCATAGAACCCAACTTTTCTCCTACAATGAGCAGTTCTTC; CDR3: CATSDVAGGHRTQLFSYNEQFF
J: TRBJ2-2; D: TRBD2; size: many; V: TRBV12-3/TRBV12-4; DNA: TGTGCCAGCAGCCCAGCGGGACCGACGCCTGCCGGGGAGCTGTTTTTT; CDR3: CASSPAGPTPAGELFF
J: TRBJ2-2; D: .; size: few; V: TRBV11-2; DNA: TGTGCCAGCAGCCCTAGGCAGGGTGGGACCGGGGAGCTGTTTTTT; CDR3: CASSPRQGGTGELFF
J: TRBJ2-7; D: .; size: .; V: TRBV27; DNA: TGTGCCAGCAGATTGCGGGGCTCGGCGGAGCAGTACTTC; CDR3: CASRLRGSAEQYF
J: TRBJ2-3; D: .; size: few; V: TRBV7-6; DNA: TGTGCCAGCAGCCCGTTCGGGGCTAGCACAGATACGCAGTATTTT; CDR3: CASSPFGASTDTQYF
J: TRBJ2-1; D: TRBD1; size: many; V: TRBV28; DNA: TGTGCCAGCAGACCTCTGGGACAGGGAGTTTCTGAGCAGTTCTTC; CDR3: CASRPLGQGVSEQFF
J: TRBJ2-5; D: .; size: .; V: TRBV15; DNA: TGTGCCACCAGCAACGTAGGAGGGACCCAGTACTTC; CDR3: CATSNVGGTQYF